Reported below is one TCR beta chain. This sample is drawn from a study of cytomegalovirus exposure and HLA in healthy donors. The V end was cut by 3 bases, the J end by 4 bases, with 15 bases between. This CDR3 has 15 amino acids. Germline V gene sequence: CDR1 SGHAT, CDR2 FQNNGV. The PCR was carried out with 60 Vbeta primers and 13 Jbeta primers. The data were produced by immunoSEQ multiplex PCR, yet TCRdb's version contains in-frame clones alone and is incomplete. Of 110,000 to 150,000 clones listed, about four fifths are singletons. Sequenced input: PBMCs. The source is a male donor in good health and CMV-seronegative. The V and J genes are TRBV11-2 and TRBJ1-1; unclear D gene. In DNA form, the CDR3 reads TGTGCCAGCAGCTTGCAGGTTTTAGGAGGCACTGAAGCTTTCTTT. Translation: CASSLQVLGGTEAFF.